The T cell receptor (beta chain) under discussion was sequenced for a study of shared clonotypes between healthy human individuals. Deep was the level used in running the assay. The method was immunoSEQ multiplex PCR; TCRdb's version includes in-frame clones alone and lacks a portion of them. The data contain around 1.9 million clones, 85% to 95% of them singletons. CD45RO-negative, CCR7-positively selected cells formed the naive CD8 fraction, excluding terminally differentiated effector memory CD45RA+ cells. The donors were adults (healthy and HIV-negative) with no recent acute infections or vaccinations. CDR1 is MNHNS, CDR2 SASEGT, per germline. The CDR3 is 17 amino acids. Trimming stripped 3 bases from V and 0 bases from J, with 17 bases between.

The V gene is TRBV6-1, the J gene TRBJ1-2, with D maybe TRBD1 (6 bases). Sample: naive CD8+ T cells from PBMCs. The sequence was collected from a man younger than 30 in good health. Some clones in this sample may be carry-over from other donors' samples. The CDR3: CASSDWDNDPTNYGYTF. As DNA, the CDR3 is TGTGCCAGCAGTGACTGGGACAATGACCCCACTAACTATGGCTACACCTTC.